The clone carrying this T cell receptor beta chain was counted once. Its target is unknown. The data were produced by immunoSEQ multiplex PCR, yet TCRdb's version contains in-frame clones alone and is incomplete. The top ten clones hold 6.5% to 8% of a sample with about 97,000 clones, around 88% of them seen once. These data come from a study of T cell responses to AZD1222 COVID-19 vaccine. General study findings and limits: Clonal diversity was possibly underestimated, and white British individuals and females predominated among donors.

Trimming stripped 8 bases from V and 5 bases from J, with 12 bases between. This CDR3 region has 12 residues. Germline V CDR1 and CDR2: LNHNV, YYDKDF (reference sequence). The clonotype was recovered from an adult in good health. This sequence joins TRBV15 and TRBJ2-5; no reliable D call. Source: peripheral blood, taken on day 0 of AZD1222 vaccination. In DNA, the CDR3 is TGTGCCACCTCAATCGGGTTCGAGACCCAGTACTTC. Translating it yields CATSIGFETQYF.